The clone carrying this T cell receptor (beta chain) showed up just once. Its antigen remains unknown. Sequencing used immunoSEQ multiplex PCR; TCRdb keeps in-frame clones, though not all of them. The sample holds 140,000 to 150,000 clones, approximately 92% seen once. The data belong to a study of T cell responses to AZD1222 COVID-19 vaccine. Findings and limits, study-wide: Targets within unmutated variant regions were reportedly found for nearly half of spike-specific TCRs.

Germline V gene data show CDR1 as SGHRS and CDR2 as YFSETQ. This CDR3 has 14 amino acids. V was shortened by 4 bases and J by 4 bases, with 15 bases between the two germline ends. Source: peripheral blood, taken on day 0 of AZD1222 vaccination. The sequence derives from an adult in good health. This chain uses TRBV5-1 with TRBJ2-7; D not resolved. CDR3 amino acids: CASSPQVSTYEQYF. The CDR3 region has the DNA TGCGCCAGCAGCCCCCAGGTATCGACTTACGAGCAGTACTTC.